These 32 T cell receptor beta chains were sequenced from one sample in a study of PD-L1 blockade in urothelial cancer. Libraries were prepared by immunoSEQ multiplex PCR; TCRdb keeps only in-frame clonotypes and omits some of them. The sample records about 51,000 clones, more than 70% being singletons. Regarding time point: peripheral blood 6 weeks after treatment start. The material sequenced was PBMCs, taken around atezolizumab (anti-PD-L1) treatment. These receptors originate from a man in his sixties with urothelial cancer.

DNA of the CDR3: TGTGCCAGCAGCACTAGCGGGGGGGCCAGGGGGGAGACCCAGTACTTC. It translates to CASSTSGGARGETQYF. The genes are TRBV7-8 and TRBJ2-5, with 13 positions matching TRBD2. The V gene's germline CDR1 is SGHVS and CDR2 FQNEAQ. The CDR3 contains 16 residues. The trim removed 5 bases at V and 5 bases at J, leaving 8 bases unmatched.

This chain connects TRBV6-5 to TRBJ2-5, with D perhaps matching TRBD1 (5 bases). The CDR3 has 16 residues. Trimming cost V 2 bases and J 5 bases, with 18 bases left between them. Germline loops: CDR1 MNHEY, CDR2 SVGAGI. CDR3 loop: CASSYGYGRVGETQYF. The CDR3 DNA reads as TGTGCCAGCAGTTACGGTTATGGCAGGGTGGGCGAGACCCAGTACTTC.

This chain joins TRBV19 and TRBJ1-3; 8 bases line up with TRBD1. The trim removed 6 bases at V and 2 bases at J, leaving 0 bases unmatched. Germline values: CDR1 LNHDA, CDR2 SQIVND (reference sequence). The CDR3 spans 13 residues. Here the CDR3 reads CASRQGAGNTIYF. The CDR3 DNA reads TGTGCCAGTAGACAGGGGGCTGGAAACACCATATATTTT.

Written as DNA, the CDR3 is TGTGCCAGCAGTTATCGGCAGGGAGGGACCCTCGAGACCCAGTACTTC. This encodes CASSYRQGGTLETQYF. This sequence joins TRBV6-6 and TRBJ2-5; TRBD2 aligns across 7 bases. Germline CDR1 is MNHNY and CDR2 is SVGAGI (reference sequence). V lost 3 bases, J lost 5 bases, and 12 bases stayed unmatched. The CDR3 has 16 residues.

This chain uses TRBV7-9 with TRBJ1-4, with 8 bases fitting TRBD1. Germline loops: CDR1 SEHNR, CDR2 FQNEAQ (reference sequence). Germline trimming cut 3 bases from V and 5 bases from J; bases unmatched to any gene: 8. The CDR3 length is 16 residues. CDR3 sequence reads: CASSFPATGENEKLFF. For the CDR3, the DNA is TGTGCCAGCAGCTTCCCTGCGACAGGGGAAAATGAAAAACTGTTTTTT.

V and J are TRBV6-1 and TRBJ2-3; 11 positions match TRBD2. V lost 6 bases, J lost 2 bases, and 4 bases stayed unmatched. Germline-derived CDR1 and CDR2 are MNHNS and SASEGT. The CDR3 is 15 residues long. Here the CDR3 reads CASSLTSGITDTQYF. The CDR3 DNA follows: TGTGCCAGCAGCCTGACTAGCGGGATCACAGATACGCAGTATTTT.

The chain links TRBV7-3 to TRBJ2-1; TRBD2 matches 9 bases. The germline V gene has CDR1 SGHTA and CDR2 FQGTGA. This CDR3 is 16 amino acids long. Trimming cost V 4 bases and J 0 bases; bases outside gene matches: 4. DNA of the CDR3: TGTGCCAGCAGCTACCTAGCGGGGAGCTCCTACAATGAGCAGTTCTTC. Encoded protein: CASSYLAGSSYNEQFF.

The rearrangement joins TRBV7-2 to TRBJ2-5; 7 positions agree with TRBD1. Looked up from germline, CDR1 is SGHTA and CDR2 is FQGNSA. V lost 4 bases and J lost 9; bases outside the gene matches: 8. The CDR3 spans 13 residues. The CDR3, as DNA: TGTGCCAGCAGCTCCATGACCCAGGGGGCCCAGTACTTC. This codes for CASSSMTQGAQYF.

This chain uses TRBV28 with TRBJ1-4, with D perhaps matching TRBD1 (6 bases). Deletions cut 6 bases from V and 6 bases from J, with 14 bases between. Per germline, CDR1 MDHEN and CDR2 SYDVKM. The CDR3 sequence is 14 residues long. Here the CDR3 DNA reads TGTGCCAGCAGGGAACAGGGCCGGGATGAAAAACTGTTTTTT. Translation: CASREQGRDEKLFF. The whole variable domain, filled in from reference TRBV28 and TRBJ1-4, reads DVKVTQSSRYLVKRTGEKVFLECVQDMDHENMFWYRQDPGLGLRLIYFSYDVKMKEKGDIPEGYSVSREKKERFSLILESASTNQTSMYLCASREQGRDEKLFFGSGTQLSVL.

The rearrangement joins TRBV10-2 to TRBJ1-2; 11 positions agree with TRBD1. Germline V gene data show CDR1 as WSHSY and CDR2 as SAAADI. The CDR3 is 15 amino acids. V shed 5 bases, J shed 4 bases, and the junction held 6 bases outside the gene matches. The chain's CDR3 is CASSTGTGGGYGYTF. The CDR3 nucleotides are TGCGCCAGCAGTACCGGGACAGGGGGTGGCTATGGCTACACCTTC.

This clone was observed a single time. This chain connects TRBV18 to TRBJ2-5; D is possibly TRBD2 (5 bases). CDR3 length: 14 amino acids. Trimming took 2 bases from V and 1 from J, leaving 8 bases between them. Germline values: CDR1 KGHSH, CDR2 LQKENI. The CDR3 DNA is TGTGCCAGCTCACCAATGGAGGTCCAAGAGACCCAGTACTTC. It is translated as CASSPMEVQETQYF.

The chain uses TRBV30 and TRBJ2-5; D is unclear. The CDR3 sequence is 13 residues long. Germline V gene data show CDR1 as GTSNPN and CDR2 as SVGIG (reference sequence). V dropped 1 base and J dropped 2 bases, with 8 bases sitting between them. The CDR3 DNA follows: TGTGCCTGGAGTGGAGGAAATCAAGAGACCCAGTACTTC. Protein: CAWSGGNQETQYF.

CDR3 in amino acids: CASSPIPGQGLGANVLTF. DNA of the CDR3: TGTGCCAGCAGCCCGATCCCGGGACAGGGTTTGGGGGCCAACGTCCTGACTTTC. The chain links TRBV11-1 to TRBJ2-6; 9 bases fit TRBD1. The junction had 12 bases not matched to a gene; V was cut back by 5 bases and J by 4 bases. The CDR3 is 18 residues long. The germline V gene encodes CDR1 SGHAT and CDR2 FQDESV (reference sequence).

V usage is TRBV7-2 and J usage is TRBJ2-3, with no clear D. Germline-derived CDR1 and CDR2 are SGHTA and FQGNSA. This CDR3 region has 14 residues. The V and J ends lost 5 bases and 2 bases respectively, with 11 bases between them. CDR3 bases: TGTGCCAGCAGCCAGGATGTTCACACAGATACGCAGTATTTT. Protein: CASSQDVHTDTQYF.

CDR3: CASSPTGDFRNTIYF. The CDR3, as DNA: TGTGCCAGTAGTCCGACAGGGGATTTTAGAAACACCATATATTTT. The rearrangement links TRBV19 to TRBJ1-3, with 8 bases matching TRBD1. V lost 5 bases, J lost 5 bases, and 8 bases stayed unmatched. This CDR3 has 15 residues. Germline V gives CDR1 LNHDA, CDR2 SQIVND (reference sequence).

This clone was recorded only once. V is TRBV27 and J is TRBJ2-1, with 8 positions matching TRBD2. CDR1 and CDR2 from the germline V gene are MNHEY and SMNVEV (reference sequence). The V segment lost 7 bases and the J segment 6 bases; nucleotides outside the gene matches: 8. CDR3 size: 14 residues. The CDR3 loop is CASTEQAGVNEQFF. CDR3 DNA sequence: TGTGCCAGCACGGAACAAGCGGGAGTCAATGAGCAGTTCTTC.

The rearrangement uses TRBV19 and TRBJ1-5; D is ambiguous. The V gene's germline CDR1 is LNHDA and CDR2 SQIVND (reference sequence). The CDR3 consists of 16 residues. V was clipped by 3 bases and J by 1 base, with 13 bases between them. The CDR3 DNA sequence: TGTGCCAGTAGTATTTACGTAGGCGGGAGCAATCAGCCCCAGCATTTT. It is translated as CASSIYVGGSNQPQHF.

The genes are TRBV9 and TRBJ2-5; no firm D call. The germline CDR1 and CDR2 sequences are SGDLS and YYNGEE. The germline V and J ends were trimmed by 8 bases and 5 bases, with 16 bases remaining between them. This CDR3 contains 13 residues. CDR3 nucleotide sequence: TGTGCCAGTGCGGCGAGCCCCCGGGAGACCCAGTACTTC. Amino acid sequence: CASAASPRETQYF. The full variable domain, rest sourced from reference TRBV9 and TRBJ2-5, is DSGVTQTPKHLITATGQRVTLRCSPRSGDLSVYWYQQSLDQGLQFLIQYYNGEERAKGNILERFSAQQFPDLHSELNLSSLELGDSALYFCASAASPRETQYFGPGTRLLVL.

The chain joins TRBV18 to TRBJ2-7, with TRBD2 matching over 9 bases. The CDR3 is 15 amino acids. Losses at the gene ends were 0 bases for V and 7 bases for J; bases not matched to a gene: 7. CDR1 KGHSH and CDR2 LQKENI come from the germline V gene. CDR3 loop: CASSPPLAGTPEQYF. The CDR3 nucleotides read TGTGCCAGCTCACCACCCCTAGCGGGGACTCCTGAGCAGTACTTC.

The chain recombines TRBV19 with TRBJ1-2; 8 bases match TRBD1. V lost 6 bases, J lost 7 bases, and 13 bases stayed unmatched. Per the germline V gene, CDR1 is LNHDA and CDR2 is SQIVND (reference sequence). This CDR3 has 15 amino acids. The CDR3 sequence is CASRPGGASSSGYTF. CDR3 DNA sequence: TGTGCCAGTAGGCCAGGGGGCGCTTCTAGCTCTGGCTACACCTTC. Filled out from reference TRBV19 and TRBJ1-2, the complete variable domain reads DGGITQSPKYLFRKEGQNVTLSCEQNLNHDAMYWYRQDPGQGLRLIYYSQIVNDFQKGDIAEGYSVSREKKESFPLTVTSAQKNPTAFYLCASRPGGASSSGYTFGSGTRLTVV.

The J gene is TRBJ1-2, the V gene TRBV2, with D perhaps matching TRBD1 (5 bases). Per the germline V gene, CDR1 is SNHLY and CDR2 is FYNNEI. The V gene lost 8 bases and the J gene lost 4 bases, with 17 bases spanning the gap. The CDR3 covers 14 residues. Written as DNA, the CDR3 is TGTGCCAGCCTGATTAAAATGACAGTCTATGGCTACACCTTC. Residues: CASLIKMTVYGYTF.

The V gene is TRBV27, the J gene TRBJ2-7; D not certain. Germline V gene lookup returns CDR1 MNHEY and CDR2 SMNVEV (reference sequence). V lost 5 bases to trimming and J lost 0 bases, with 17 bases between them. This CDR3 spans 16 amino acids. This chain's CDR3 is CASSPRLYGSSYEQYF. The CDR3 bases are TGTGCCAGCAGTCCCCGCTTATACGGTAGCTCCTACGAGCAGTACTTC.

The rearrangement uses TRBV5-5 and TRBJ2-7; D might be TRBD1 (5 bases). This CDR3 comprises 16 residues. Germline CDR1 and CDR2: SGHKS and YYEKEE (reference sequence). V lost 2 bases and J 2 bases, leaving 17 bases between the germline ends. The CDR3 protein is CASSLALYAGTYEQYF. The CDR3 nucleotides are TGTGCCAGCAGCTTAGCTTTGTACGCAGGGACCTACGAGCAGTACTTC.

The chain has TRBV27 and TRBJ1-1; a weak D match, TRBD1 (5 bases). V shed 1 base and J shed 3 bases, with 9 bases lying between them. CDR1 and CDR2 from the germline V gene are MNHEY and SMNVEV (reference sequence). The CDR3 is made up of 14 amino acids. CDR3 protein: CASSLWGEYTEAFF. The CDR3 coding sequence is TGTGCCAGCAGTTTATGGGGGGAGTACACTGAAGCTTTCTTT.

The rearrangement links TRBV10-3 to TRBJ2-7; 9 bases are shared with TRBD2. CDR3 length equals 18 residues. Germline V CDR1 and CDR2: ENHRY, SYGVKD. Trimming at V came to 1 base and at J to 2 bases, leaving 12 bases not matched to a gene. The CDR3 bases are TGTGCCATCAGTGAGTGGGGGTTAGCGGGAGAGAGTACCTACGAGCAGTACTTC. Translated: CAISEWGLAGESTYEQYF.

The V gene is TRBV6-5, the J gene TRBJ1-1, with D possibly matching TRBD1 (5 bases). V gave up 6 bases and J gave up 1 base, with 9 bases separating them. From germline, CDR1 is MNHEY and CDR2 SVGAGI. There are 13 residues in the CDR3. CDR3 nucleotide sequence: TGTGCCAGCAGATTCACAGGGAACACTGAAGCTTTCTTT. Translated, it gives CASRFTGNTEAFF.

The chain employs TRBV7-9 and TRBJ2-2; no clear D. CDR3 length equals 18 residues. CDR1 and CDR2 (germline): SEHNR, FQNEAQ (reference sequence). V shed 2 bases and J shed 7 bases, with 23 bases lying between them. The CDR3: CASSLRVSFVGGSGELFF. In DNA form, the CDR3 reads TGTGCCAGCAGCTTACGGGTCTCCTTTGTGGGTGGCAGCGGGGAGCTGTTTTTT.

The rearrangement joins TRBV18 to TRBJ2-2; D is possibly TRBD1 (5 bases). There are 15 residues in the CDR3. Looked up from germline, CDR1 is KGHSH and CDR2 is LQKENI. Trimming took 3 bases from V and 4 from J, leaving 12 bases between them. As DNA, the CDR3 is TGTGCCAGCTCACCTCAGGACACGACCACCGGGGAGCTGTTTTTT. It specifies CASSPQDTTTGELFF.

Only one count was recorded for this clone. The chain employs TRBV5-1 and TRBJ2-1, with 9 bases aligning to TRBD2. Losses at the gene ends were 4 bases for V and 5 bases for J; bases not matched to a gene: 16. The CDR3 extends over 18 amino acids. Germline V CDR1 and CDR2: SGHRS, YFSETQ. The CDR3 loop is CASSPGAWAGGANNEQFF. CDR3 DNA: TGCGCCAGCAGCCCCGGGGCCTGGGCGGGGGGGGCGAACAATGAGCAGTTCTTC.

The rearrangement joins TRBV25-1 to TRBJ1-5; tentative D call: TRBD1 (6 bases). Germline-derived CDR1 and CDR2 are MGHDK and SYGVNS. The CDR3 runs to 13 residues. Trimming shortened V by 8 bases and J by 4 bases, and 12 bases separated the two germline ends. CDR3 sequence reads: CASGTGRNQPQHF. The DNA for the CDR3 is TGTGCCAGCGGAACAGGGAGAAATCAGCCCCAGCATTTT.

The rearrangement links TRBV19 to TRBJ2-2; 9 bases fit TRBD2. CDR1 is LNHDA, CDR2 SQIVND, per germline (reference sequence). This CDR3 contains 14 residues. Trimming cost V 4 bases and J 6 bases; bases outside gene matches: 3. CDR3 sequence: CASSTLAGSGELFF. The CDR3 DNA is TGTGCCAGTAGTACCCTAGCGGGGTCCGGGGAGCTGTTTTTT.

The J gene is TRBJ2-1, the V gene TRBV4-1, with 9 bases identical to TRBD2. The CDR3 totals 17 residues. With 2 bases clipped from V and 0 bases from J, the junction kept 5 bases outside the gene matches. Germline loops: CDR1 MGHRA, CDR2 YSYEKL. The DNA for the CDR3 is TGCGCCAGCAGCCAAATTGGACTAGCGACCTCCTACAATGAGCAGTTCTTC. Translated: CASSQIGLATSYNEQFF.